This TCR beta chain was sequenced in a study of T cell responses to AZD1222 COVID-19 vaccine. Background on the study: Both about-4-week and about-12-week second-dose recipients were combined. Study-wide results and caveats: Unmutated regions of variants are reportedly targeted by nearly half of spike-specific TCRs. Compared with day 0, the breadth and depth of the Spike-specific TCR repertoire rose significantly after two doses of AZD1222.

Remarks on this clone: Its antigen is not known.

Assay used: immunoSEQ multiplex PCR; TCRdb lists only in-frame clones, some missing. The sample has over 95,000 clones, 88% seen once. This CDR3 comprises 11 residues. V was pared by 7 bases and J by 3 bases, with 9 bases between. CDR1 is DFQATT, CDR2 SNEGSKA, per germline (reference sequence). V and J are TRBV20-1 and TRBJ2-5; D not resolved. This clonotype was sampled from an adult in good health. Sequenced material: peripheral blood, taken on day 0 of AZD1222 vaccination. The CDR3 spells CSVSPKETQYF. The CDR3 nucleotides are TGCAGTGTGTCTCCCAAAGAGACCCAGTACTTC.